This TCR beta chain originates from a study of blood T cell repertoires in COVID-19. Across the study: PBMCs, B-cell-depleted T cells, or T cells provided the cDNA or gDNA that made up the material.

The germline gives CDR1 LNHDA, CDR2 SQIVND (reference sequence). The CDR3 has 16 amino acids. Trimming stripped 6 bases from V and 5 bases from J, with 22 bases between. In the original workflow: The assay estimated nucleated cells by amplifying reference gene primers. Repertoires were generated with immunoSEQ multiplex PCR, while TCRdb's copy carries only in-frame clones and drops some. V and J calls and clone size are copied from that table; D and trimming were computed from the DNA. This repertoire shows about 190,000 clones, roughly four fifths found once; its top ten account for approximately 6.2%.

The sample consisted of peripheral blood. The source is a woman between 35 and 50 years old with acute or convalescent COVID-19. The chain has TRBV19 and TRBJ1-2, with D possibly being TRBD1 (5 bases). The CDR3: CASSRRGLGGDYGYTF. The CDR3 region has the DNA TGTGCCAGTAGCCGCCGCGGACTCGGGGGGGATTATGGCTACACCTTC.